Shown below are 13 T cell receptor beta chains from a single sample sequenced in a study of T cell repertoires in cytomegalovirus infection. TCRdb processed the reads anew with MiXCR; each CDR3 protein has one entry. Of 640,000 or so distinct CDR3 sequences in the sample, roughly 30% were seen once. Their cognate antigens are unknown. This material consisted of cultured PBMCs, taken from culture after CMV antigen stimulation. These receptors were collected from a human donor in good health (CMV status not recorded). Some clones in this sample may be carry-over from other donors' samples.

This clonotype turned up a few times. The V gene is TRBV11-2, the J gene TRBJ1-1; 8 nucleotides match TRBD1. Germline CDR1 reads SGHAT; CDR2 reads FQNNGV. With V trimmed by 7 bases and J by 0 bases, 16 bases remained unmatched. This CDR3 region has 18 residues. In nucleotides, the CDR3 is TGTGCCAGCAACAAAGAGCGGACAGGGAATAACCTGAACACTGAAGCTTTCTTT. The encoded protein is CASNKERTGNNLNTEAFF.

In its sample, this clonotype was seen many times. Written as DNA, the CDR3 is TGTGCCAGCCTGGGGTCTGGAAACACCATATATTTT. It codes for CASLGSGNTIYF. The chain has TRBV7-6 and TRBJ1-3; D is unresolved. V lost 8 bases and J lost 1, with 6 bases in between. Per germline, CDR1 SGHVS and CDR2 FNYEAQ. This CDR3 spans 12 amino acids.

J is TRBJ2-7 and V is TRBV10-2; 8 nucleotides line up with TRBD1. The CDR3 sequence is 19 residues long. Trimming cost V 2 bases and J 4 bases; bases outside gene matches: 19. The V gene's germline CDR1 is WSHSY and CDR2 SAAADI. CDR3 region: CASSEPIWGDGTGPYEQYF. The CDR3 region has the DNA TGCGCCAGCAGTGAGCCGATTTGGGGCGATGGGACAGGCCCGTACGAGCAGTACTTC.

The CDR3 reads CASSASPADTQYF. CDR3 nucleotides: TGTGCCAGCAGTGCAAGCCCGGCAGATACGCAGTATTTT. V is TRBV2 and J is TRBJ2-3; D not certain. The CDR3 sequence is 13 residues long. Trimming cost V 4 bases and J 4 bases, with 9 bases left between them. Germline lookup yields CDR1 SNHLY and CDR2 FYNNEI.

The chain uses TRBV4-1 and TRBJ1-1; possibly TRBD1 for D (5 bases). This CDR3 is 14 amino acids long. The V end was cut by 3 bases, the J end by 3 bases, with 11 bases between. The germline V gene has CDR1 MGHRA and CDR2 YSYEKL. CDR3 DNA: TGCGCCAGCAGCCATCGGGGAGGGGACACTGAAGCTTTCTTT. Its translation: CASSHRGGDTEAFF.

This clonotype appeared a single time. V and J are TRBV2 and TRBJ1-4, with TRBD1 as a possible D gene (6 bases). CDR3 length: 14 residues. Germline V gene lookup returns CDR1 SNHLY and CDR2 FYNNEI. Between the trimmed V and J ends, which lost 4 bases and 6 bases, there was a span of 12 bases. The CDR3 DNA follows: TGTGCCAGCAGTGGGGGGCGAGGTGATGAAAAACTGTTTTTT. This encodes CASSGGRGDEKLFF.

This clonotype occurred a few times. The chain carries TRBV19 and TRBJ1-2; a weak D match, TRBD1 (6 bases). The ends were cut back, 7 bases at V and 4 bases at J, with 13 bases in the middle. CDR3 length: 13 residues. Germline V gene data show CDR1 as LNHDA and CDR2 as SQIVND (reference sequence). The CDR3 sequence: CASTPDSSYGYTF. The CDR3 DNA follows: TGTGCCAGTACCCCGGACAGTTCCTATGGCTACACCTTC.

This clonotype occurred a few times. This chain connects TRBV29-1 to TRBJ1-5, with D hard to call. CDR3 length equals 13 residues. V lost 6 bases and J lost 0, with 9 bases in between. The germline CDR1 and CDR2 sequences are SQVTM and ANQGSEA. The CDR3 bases are TGCAGCGTCGAGTTTAATAGCAATCAGCCCCAGCATTTT. Protein: CSVEFNSNQPQHF.

DNA of the CDR3: TGTGCCAGCAGCTTAGGCGGGGCGAGCTCCTACAATGAGCAGTTCTTC. Its translation: CASSLGGASSYNEQFF. V gene TRBV7-2 combines with J gene TRBJ2-1, with D perhaps matching TRBD2 (6 bases). V lost 1 base, J lost 0 bases, and 10 bases lay in between. The V gene's germline CDR1 is SGHTA and CDR2 FQGNSA. This CDR3 is built from 16 residues.

CDR3 protein: CASSIHTGGVGDTQYF. The DNA for the CDR3 is TGTGCCAGTAGTATTCACACAGGGGGCGTAGGAGATACGCAGTATTTT. The chain carries TRBV19 and TRBJ2-3, with 9 bases that match TRBD1. Germline trimming cut 3 bases from V and 5 bases from J; bases unmatched to any gene: 9. In germline, CDR1 is LNHDA, CDR2 SQIVND (reference sequence). The CDR3 spans 16 residues. Full variable domain (rest looked up from reference TRBV19 and TRBJ2-3): DGGITQSPKYLFRKEGQNVTLSCEQNLNHDAMYWYRQDPGQGLRLIYYSQIVNDFQKGDIAEGYSVSREKKESFPLTVTSAQKNPTAFYLCASSIHTGGVGDTQYFGPGTRLTVL.

The chain employs TRBV7-9 and TRBJ1-2; 10 bases are a match to TRBD1. The J segment lost 4 bases and the V segment lost 6 bases, leaving 8 bases of the junction unmatched. The germline V gene has CDR1 SEHNR and CDR2 FQNEAQ (reference sequence). The CDR3 extends over 15 amino acids. The CDR3 DNA sequence: TGTGCCAGCAGGGACCGGGACAGGGGCATCTATGGCTACACCTTC. It encodes CASRDRDRGIYGYTF.

This clonotype has only a few counts. The V and J genes are TRBV28 and TRBJ1-1; 7 positions match TRBD1. Germline V lookup: CDR1 MDHEN, CDR2 SYDVKM. The CDR3 length is 15 residues. Losses at the gene ends were 6 bases for V and 1 base for J; bases not matched to a gene: 8. Here the CDR3 reads CASSPITGANTEAFF. The CDR3 region has the DNA TGTGCCAGCAGCCCGATCACAGGGGCGAACACTGAAGCTTTCTTT.

This chain joins TRBV6-6 and TRBJ2-7; D may be TRBD1 or TRBD2 (5 bases each). The CDR3 loop spans 11 amino acids. Germline CDR1 is MNHNY and CDR2 is SVGAGI (reference sequence). With 11 bases removed from V and 4 bases from J, the gap between germline ends came to 12 bases. CDR3 loop: CAVGAGYEQYF. Written as DNA, the CDR3 is TGTGCCGTCGGGGCCGGGTACGAGCAGTACTTC.